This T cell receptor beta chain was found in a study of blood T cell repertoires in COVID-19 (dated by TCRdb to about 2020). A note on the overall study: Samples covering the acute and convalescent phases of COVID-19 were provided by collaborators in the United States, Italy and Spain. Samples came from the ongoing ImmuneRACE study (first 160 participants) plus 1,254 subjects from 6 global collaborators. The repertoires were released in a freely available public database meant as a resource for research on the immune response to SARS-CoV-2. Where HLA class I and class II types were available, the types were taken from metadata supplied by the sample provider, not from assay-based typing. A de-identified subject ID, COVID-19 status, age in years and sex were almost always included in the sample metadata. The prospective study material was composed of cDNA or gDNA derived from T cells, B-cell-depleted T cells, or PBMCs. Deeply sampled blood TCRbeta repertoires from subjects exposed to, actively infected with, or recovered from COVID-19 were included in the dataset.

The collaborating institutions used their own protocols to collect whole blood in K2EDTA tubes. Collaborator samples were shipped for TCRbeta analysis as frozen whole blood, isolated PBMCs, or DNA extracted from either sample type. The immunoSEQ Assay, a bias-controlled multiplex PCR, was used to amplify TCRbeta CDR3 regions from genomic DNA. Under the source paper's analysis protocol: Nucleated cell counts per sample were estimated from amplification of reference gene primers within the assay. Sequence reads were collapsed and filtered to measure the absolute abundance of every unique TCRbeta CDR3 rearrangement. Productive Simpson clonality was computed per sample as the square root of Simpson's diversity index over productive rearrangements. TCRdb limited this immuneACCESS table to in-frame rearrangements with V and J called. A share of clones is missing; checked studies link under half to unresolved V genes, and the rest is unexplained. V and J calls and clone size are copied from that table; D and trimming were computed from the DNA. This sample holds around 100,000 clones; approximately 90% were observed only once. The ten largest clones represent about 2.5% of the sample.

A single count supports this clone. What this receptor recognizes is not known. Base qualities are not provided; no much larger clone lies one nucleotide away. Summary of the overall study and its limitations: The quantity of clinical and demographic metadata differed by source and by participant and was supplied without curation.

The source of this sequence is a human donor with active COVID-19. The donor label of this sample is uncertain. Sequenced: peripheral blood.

Read as DNA, the sequence is TGTGCCAGCAGTCAGGGTGTAAGCTATGGCTACACCTTC. It encodes CASSQGVSYGYTF. This receptor chain uses TRBV16 and TRBJ1-2; a weak D assignment points to TRBD1 (5 bases agree). The germline V gene yields KGHSY for CDR1 and FQNENV for CDR2. Between the V and J ends, shortened by 6 bases and 4 bases respectively, the junction contains 12 bases. Including cysteine and phenylalanine, the CDR3 has 13 amino acids. Just the 39-base CDR3 DNA is kept, in frame starting at base 1.